This T cell receptor beta chain came from a study of T-cell reconstitution after alpha-beta-depleted transplantation in children. The CDR3 consists of 15 residues. V was trimmed by 5 bases and J by 1 base, leaving 9 bases between them. The authors prepared the TCRbeta library with unique molecular identifiers. TCRdb re-called the PCR reads with MiXCR, one entry per CDR3 protein. The data show some 530,000 distinct CDR3 sequences, with under 15% seen just once and roughly 5.4% held by the top ten. This chain connects TRBV12-3 or TRBV12-4 to TRBJ2-6; D may be TRBD1 (6 bases). This TCR was recovered from a human donor who donated a stem cell graft to a child with combined immunodeficiency. The material sequenced was PBMCs from the stem cell graft donor, taken from the stem cell graft. The CDR3 loop reads CASSRDTSGANVLTF. The CDR3 DNA sequence: TGTGCCAGCAGTCGGGACACGTCTGGGGCCAACGTCCTGACTTTC.